This T cell receptor (beta chain) appears in the sequencing data of a study of shared clonotypes between healthy human individuals. This CDR3 contains 14 residues. Germline trimming cut 1 base from V and 7 bases from J; bases unmatched to any gene: 1. The germline gives CDR1 SGHNT, CDR2 YENEEA. Worth noting for this clone: Its antigen is as yet unknown.

Evenly divided among several immunoSEQ plates was the genomic DNA of each subset. The repertoire was sequenced with immunoSEQ multiplex PCR; TCRdb's copy has only in-frame clones and lacks some. The sample lists some 2.4 million clones, over 85% occurring once. Study-wide results and limits: The sole specimen, blood, was sampled, and tissue repertoires likely differ. Non-shared clonotypes had lower generation probabilities than those shared by all four donors.

The origin of this receptor is a man younger than 30 in good health. Some clones in this sample may be carry-over from other donors' samples. The sequencing input was naive CD4+ T cells from PBMCs. Subset noted: CD45RA+ positively selected. This chain connects TRBV11-3 to TRBJ2-1; 10 bases agree with TRBD1. CDR3 in amino acids: CASSLGQGANEQFF. The CDR3 DNA is TGTGCCAGCAGCTTAGGACAGGGGGCGAATGAGCAGTTCTTC.